These 4 T cell receptor beta chains originate from one sample sequenced in a study of T-cell memory formation after mild COVID-19. TCRdb recomputed calls from the 5' RACE reads with MiXCR, one row per CDR3 protein. The sample gives approximately 100,000 distinct CDR3 sequences, over 15% of which show up once; around 28% is in the top ten. Sequenced sample: PBMCs or a T cell subset sorted from them (not recorded which). The receptors come from an adult woman who had mild COVID-19 (a few samples of this study predate the infection). Cell type and time point are not known.

This clonotype was seen a few times. The chain employs TRBV12-3 or TRBV12-4 and TRBJ2-7; 7 nucleotides agree with TRBD1. Germline trimming cut 10 bases from V and 2 bases from J; bases unmatched to any gene: 17. This CDR3 is 16 amino acids long. The CDR3 DNA reads TGTGCCACACAGGCCAAGGGGGCTCCTGGAACCTACGAGCAGTACTTC. It codes for CATQAKGAPGTYEQYF.

This clonotype was seen a few times. CDR3 residues: CASSLRGTAEYQETQYF. The CDR3 region has the DNA TGTGCCAGCAGCTTAAGGGGAACAGCGGAGTACCAAGAGACCCAGTACTTC. This rearrangement joins TRBV7-6 to TRBJ2-5; D may be TRBD1 or TRBD2 (5 bases each). V dropped 2 bases and J dropped 0 bases, with 16 bases sitting between them. In germline, CDR1 is SGHVS, CDR2 FNYEAQ. This CDR3 spans 17 amino acids.

This clonotype came up a few times. This chain links TRBV10-2 with TRBJ2-7, with 13 bases that match TRBD2. The ends lost 4 bases at V and 0 bases at J; junction bases unmatched: 15. The CDR3 is 20 amino acids. CDR1 and CDR2 (germline): WSHSY, SAAADI. CDR3 nucleotide sequence: TGCGCCAGCAGTGGCCAACACACGGGACTAGCGGGATTAACCTCCTACGAGCAGTACTTC. This translates into CASSGQHTGLAGLTSYEQYF.

The chain is built from TRBV12-3 or TRBV12-4 and TRBJ1-1; D is ambiguous. The CDR3 is 14 amino acids. Trimming pared 6 bases from V and 4 bases from J, leaving 15 bases between. The CDR3 protein is CASSRLQETTEAFF. CDR3 DNA sequence: TGTGCCAGCAGCCGCCTGCAGGAGACCACTGAAGCTTTCTTT.